This T cell receptor (beta chain) was found in a study of blood T cell repertoires in COVID-19. The data were produced by immunoSEQ multiplex PCR, yet TCRdb's version contains in-frame clones alone and is incomplete. The sample yields around 100,000 clones, over 75% seen once. The CDR3 sequence is 15 residues long. Trimming took 0 bases from V and 4 from J, leaving 13 bases between them. Looked up from germline, CDR1 is SGHNT and CDR2 is YYREEE (reference sequence). This clone came up a few times. Sequencing was done on a sample of peripheral blood. The clonotype was recovered from a man aged 25-45 years in a cohort sampled during active COVID-19. This chain uses TRBV5-4 with TRBJ1-1; no clear D gene. Here the CDR3 DNA reads TGTGCCAGCAGCTTGGATCGTGGCAGTGGCACTGAAGCTTTCTTT. This translates into CASSLDRGSGTEAFF.